The clone carrying this TCR beta chain was recorded at least ten times. These data originate in a study of spatial heterogeneity in lung cancer. At the level of the study: More beta-chain than alpha-chain sequences were consistently detected. Mean representation of each unique TCR and UMI combination in the raw reads exceeded ten occurrences.

Germline V gene lookup returns CDR1 MNHNS and CDR2 SASEGT. CDR3 length equals 13 residues. V was pared by 0 bases and J by 10 bases, with 10 bases between. As for time point: sample taken at primary tumor resection. Unsorted tumor, nontumor lung tissue or cryopreserved PBMC supplied the whole RNA. The donors comprised 70 to 85 untreated early-stage non-small cell lung cancer patients. Each TCR cDNA molecule carried a unique molecular identifier. One entry per CDR3 protein, called by TCRdb with MiXCR from the 5' RACE reads. The data contain around 10,000 distinct CDR3 sequences, nearly 4% of them singletons.

This sequence joins TRBV6-1 and TRBJ2-1; no clear D gene. This TCR derives from a male donor with early-stage non-small cell lung cancer. The sample consisted of normal lung tissue next to the tumor, taken at surgery. Here the CDR3 reads CASSEAWRKEQFF. Here the CDR3 DNA reads TGTGCCAGCAGTGAAGCGTGGCGGAAGGAGCAGTTCTTC.